The following is a TCR beta chain sequence with its context. The data were taken from a study of cytomegalovirus exposure and HLA in healthy donors. Germline V CDR1 and CDR2: SGHRS, YFSETQ. Trimming removed 0 bases from V and 5 bases from J; junction bases left unmatched: 6. This CDR3 is 15 amino acids long. Generated by immunoSEQ multiplex PCR, the TCRdb table keeps only in-frame clones and is missing some. Here the sample spans more than 250,000 clones, less than 95% being singletons. This TCR came from a woman in her 30s in good health and CMV-seronegative. Sequencing was carried out using PBMCs. V gene TRBV5-1 combines with J gene TRBJ1-2; 8 bases are shared with TRBD1. The CDR3 loop is CASSLGGQVFYGYTF. The CDR3 DNA reads TGCGCCAGCAGCTTGGGGGGACAGGTCTTTTATGGCTACACCTTC.